The source of this T cell receptor (beta chain) is a study of OX40 agonist ivuxolimab in advanced cancers. Study as a whole: Patients were treated with intravenous ivuxolimab, dosed at 0.01 to 10 mg/kg and infused every 2 weeks. Three patients got partial responses; one had hepatocellular carcinoma and two had cutaneous melanoma.

Regarding the study as a whole: Relative to CD4+ cells, CD8+ T cells on average had more expanded clones.

Repertoires were generated with immunoSEQ multiplex PCR, while TCRdb's copy carries only in-frame clones and drops some. The data contain around 68,000 clones, 85% of them singletons. In its sample, this clone was seen a few times. Its target is unknown. CDR1 is SNHLY, CDR2 FYNNEI, per germline. Deletions cut 7 bases from V and 5 bases from J, with 9 bases between. The CDR3 has 11 residues. The input for sequencing was CD4+ or CD8+ T cells sorted from blood, taken in a trial of the OX40 agonist ivuxolimab. V is TRBV2 and J is TRBJ2-7; D remains unclear. The sequence was collected from an adult with an advanced solid tumor such as melanoma, head and neck, liver or kidney cancer. DNA for the CDR3: TGTGCCAGCATGTATTCCCACGAGCAGTACTTC. Amino acid sequence: CASMYSHEQYF.